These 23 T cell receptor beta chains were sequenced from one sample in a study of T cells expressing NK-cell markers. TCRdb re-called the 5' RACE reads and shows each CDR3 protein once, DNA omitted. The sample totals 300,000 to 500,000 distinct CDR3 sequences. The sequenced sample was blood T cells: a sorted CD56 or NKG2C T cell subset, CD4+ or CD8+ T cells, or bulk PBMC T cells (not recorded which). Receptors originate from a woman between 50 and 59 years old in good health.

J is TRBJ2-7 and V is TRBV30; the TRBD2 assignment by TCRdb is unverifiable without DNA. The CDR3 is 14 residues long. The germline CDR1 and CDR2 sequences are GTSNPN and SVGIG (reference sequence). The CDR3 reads CAWSRVAGDYEQYF.

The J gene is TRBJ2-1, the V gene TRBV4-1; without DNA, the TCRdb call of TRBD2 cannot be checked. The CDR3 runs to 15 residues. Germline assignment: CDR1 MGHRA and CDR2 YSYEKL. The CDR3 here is CASGRPGGSRSEQFF.

CDR3 in amino acids: CSAGHPIVETQYF. The chain couples TRBV20-1 to TRBJ2-5. CDR3 size: 13 residues. In germline, CDR1 is DFQATT, CDR2 SNEGSKA (reference sequence).

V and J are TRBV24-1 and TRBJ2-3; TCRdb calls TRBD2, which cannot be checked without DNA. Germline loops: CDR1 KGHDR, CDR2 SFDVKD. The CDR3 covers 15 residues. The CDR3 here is CATSDFLVRPDTQYF.

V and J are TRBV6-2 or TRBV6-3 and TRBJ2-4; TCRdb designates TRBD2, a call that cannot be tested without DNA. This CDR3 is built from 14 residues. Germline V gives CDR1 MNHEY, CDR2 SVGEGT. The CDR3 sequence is CASSAGTSYGIQYF.

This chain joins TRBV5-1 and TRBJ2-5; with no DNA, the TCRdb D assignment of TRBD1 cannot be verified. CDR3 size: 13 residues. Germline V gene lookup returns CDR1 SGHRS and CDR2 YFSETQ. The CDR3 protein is CASASGGGETQYF.

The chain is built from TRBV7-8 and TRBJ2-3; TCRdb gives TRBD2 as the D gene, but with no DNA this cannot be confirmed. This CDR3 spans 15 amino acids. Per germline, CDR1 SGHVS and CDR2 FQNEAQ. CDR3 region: CAASRGLADSDTQYF.

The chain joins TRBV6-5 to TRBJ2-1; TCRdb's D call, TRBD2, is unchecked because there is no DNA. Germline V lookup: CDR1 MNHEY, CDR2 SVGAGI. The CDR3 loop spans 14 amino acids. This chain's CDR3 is CASSTPEGNNEQFF.

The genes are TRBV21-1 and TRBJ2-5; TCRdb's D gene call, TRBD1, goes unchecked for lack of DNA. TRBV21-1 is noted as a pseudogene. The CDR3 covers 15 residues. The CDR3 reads CASSKGVRGGETQYF.

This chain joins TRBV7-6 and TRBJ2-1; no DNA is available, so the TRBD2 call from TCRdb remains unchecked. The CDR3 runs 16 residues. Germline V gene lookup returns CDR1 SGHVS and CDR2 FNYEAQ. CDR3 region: CASSRPLVKSYNEQFF. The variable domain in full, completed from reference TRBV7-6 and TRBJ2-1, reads GAGVSQSPRYKVTKRGQDVALRCDPISGHVSLYWYRQALGQGPEFLTYFNYEAQQDKSGLPNDRFSAERPEGSISTLTIQRTEQRDSAMYRCASSRPLVKSYNEQFFGPGTRLTVL.

The CDR3: CSAEQENYGYTF. The chain combines TRBV20-1 with TRBJ1-2. CDR1 and CDR2 (germline): DFQATT, SNEGSKA (reference sequence). There are 12 residues in the CDR3.

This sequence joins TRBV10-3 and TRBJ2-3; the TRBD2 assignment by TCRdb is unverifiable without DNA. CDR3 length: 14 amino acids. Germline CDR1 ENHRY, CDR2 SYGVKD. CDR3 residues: CASTGLAGTDTQYF.

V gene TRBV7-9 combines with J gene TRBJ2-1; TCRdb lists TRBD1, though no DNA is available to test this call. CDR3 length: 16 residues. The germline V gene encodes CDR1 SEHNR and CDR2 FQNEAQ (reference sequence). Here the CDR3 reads CASSSTVAGSPHEQFF.

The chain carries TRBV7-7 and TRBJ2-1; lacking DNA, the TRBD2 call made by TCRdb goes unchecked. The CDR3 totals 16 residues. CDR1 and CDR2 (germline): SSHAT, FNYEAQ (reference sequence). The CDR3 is CASSLVLARNGNEQFF.

This chain's CDR3 is CASSSLGQGPEAFF. The V and J genes are TRBV12-3 or TRBV12-4 and TRBJ1-1; TCRdb indicates TRBD1, and absent DNA this call remains unverified. This CDR3 has 14 residues.

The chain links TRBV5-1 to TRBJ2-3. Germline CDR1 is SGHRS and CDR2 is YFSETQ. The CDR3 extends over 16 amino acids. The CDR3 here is CASSLGSGLGTDTQYF.

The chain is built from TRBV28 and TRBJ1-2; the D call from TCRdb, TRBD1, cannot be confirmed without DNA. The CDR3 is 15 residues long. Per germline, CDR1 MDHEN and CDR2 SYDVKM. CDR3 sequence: CASSPTRGRVYGYTF.

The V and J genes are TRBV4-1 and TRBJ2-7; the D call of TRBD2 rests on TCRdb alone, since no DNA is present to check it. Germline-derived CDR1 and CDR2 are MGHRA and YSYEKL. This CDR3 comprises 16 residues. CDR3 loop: CASSQLAGGYAHEQYF.

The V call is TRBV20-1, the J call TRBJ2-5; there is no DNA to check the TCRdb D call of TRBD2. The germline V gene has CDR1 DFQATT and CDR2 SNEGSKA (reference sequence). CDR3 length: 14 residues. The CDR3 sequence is CSARGWEAQETQYF.

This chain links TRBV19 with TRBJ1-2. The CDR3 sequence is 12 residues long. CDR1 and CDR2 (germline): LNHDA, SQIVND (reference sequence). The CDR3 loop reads CATRLTKGSYTF. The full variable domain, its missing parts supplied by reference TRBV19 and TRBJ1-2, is DGGITQSPKYLFRKEGQNVTLSCEQNLNHDAMYWYRQDPGQGLRLIYYSQIVNDFQKGDIAEGYSVSREKKESFPLTVTSAQKNPTAFYLCATRLTKGSYTFGSGTRLTVV.

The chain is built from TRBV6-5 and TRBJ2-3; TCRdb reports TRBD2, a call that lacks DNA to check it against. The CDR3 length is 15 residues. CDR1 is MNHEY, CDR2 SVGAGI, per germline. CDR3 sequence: CASSYGDSLSNTQYF.

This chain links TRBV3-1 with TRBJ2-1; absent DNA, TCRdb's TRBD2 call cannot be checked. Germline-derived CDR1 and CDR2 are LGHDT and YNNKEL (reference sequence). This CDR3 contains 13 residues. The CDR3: CASSVTSGRAPFF.

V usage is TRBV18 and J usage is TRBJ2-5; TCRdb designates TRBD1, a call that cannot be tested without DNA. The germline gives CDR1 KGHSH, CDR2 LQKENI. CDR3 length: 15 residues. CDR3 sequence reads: CASSPSGFTMETQYF.